These 9 T cell receptor beta chains originate from one sample sequenced in a study of cytomegalovirus exposure and HLA in healthy donors. With 60 Vbeta and 13 Jbeta primers, the PCR was carried out. The data were produced by immunoSEQ multiplex PCR, yet TCRdb's version contains in-frame clones alone and is incomplete. The sample carries 150,000 or so clones, around two thirds recorded once. The sample consisted of PBMCs. Receptor source: a man aged 25-45 years in good health and CMV-seropositive.

The rearrangement joins TRBV13 to TRBJ1-2; 8 nucleotides line up with TRBD1. This CDR3 comprises 15 residues. V lost 4 bases to trimming and J lost 3 bases; unmatched junction nucleotides: 7. Germline lookup yields CDR1 PRHDT and CDR2 FYEKMQ (reference sequence). The CDR3 spells CASSWDRSNHYGYTF. Written as DNA, the CDR3 is TGTGCCAGCAGCTGGGACAGGAGCAACCACTATGGCTACACCTTC.

This clone was picked up one time. This chain connects TRBV4-1 to TRBJ1-1; 7 nucleotides align to TRBD1. Germline V CDR1 and CDR2: MGHRA, YSYEKL. J lost 2 bases, V lost 0 bases, and 6 bases had no gene match. This CDR3 region has 16 residues. The CDR3 DNA is TGCGCCAGCAGCCAAGAATTAGGGACAGTTAACACTGAAGCTTTCTTT. Amino acids: CASSQELGTVNTEAFF.

This clone was seen only a few times. The chain employs TRBV18 and TRBJ2-7; 9 nucleotides line up with TRBD2. The CDR3 sequence is 14 residues long. Germline V gene sequence: CDR1 KGHSH, CDR2 LQKENI. With V trimmed by 6 bases and J by 7 bases, 10 bases remained unmatched. CDR3 nucleotide sequence: TGTGCCAGCTCCCCCCCTAGCGGGATCCGGGAGCAGTACTTC. Amino acid sequence: CASSPPSGIREQYF.

The chain has TRBV18 and TRBJ2-7, with 7 positions matching TRBD2. The CDR3 spans 14 residues. Germline CDR1 and CDR2: KGHSH and LQKENI. Losses at the gene ends were 5 bases for V and 4 bases for J; bases not matched to a gene: 8. The CDR3 coding sequence is TGTGCCAGCTCATCTCGAGGACTAGAATACGAGCAGTACTTC. This translates into CASSSRGLEYEQYF.

This chain links TRBV4-2 with TRBJ2-1, with 8 nucleotides matching TRBD2. The junction had 6 bases not matched to a gene; V was cut back by 4 bases and J by 4 bases. The germline V gene has CDR1 LGHNA and CDR2 YNFKEQ. CDR3 length equals 15 residues. CDR3 residues: CASSPTSGEYNEQFF. The CDR3 DNA follows: TGTGCCAGCAGCCCTACTAGCGGAGAGTACAATGAGCAGTTCTTC.

This sequence joins TRBV12-5 and TRBJ2-1, with TRBD2 as a possible D gene (5 bases). CDR3 length: 15 residues. Trimming removed 6 bases from V and 5 bases from J, with 17 bases in between. Germline lookup yields CDR1 LGHNT and CDR2 FRNRAP. The CDR3 DNA reads TGTGCTAGTGGCGCCGCGGGTAGAAGAGACAATGAGCAGTTCTTC. Protein sequence: CASGAAGRRDNEQFF. Full variable domain (rest looked up from reference TRBV12-5 and TRBJ2-1): DARVTQTPRHKVTEMGQEVTMRCQPILGHNTVFWYRQTMMQGLELLAYFRNRAPLDDSGMPKDRFSAEMPDATLATLKIQPSEPRDSAVYFCASGAAGRRDNEQFFGPGTRLTVL.

The rearrangement joins TRBV2 to TRBJ2-7; D call uncertain. Germline V gives CDR1 SNHLY, CDR2 FYNNEI. Trimming pared 2 bases from V and 3 bases from J, leaving 5 bases between. There are 12 residues in the CDR3. The DNA of the CDR3 is TGTGCCAGCAGTGAACGAGGCTACGAGCAGTACTTC. Translation: CASSERGYEQYF.

DNA of the CDR3: TGTGCCAGCAGTACCCGCAAGGGGACAGGGAGGATAGGTGGCTACACCTTC. Translation: CASSTRKGTGRIGGYTF. The chain employs TRBV25-1 and TRBJ1-2; 9 bases map to TRBD1. CDR1 and CDR2 (germline): MGHDK, SYGVNS. J gave up 7 bases and V 5 bases, and 17 bases lay outside the gene matches. The CDR3 runs 17 residues.

The V and J genes are TRBV7-2 and TRBJ2-5; 8 nucleotides line up with TRBD1. V lost 5 bases, J lost 4 bases, and 3 bases stayed unmatched. The CDR3 extends over 13 amino acids. The V gene's germline CDR1 is SGHTA and CDR2 FQGNSA. The DNA of the CDR3 is TGTGCCAGCAGCAGAGACAGGGGAGAGACCCAGTACTTC. Translation: CASSRDRGETQYF.